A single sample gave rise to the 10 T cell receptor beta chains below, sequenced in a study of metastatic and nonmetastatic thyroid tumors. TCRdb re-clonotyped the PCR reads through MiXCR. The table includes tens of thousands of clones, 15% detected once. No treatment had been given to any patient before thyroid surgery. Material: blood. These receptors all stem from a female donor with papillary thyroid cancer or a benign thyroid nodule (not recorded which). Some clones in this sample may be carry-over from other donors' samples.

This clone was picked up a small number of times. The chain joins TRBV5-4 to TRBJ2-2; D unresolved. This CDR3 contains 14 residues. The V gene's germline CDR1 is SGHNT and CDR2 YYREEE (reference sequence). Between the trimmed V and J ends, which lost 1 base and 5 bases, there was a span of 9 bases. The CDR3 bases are TGTGCCAGCAGCTTGCTGGGCGAGACCGGGGAGCTGTTTTTT. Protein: CASSLLGETGELFF.

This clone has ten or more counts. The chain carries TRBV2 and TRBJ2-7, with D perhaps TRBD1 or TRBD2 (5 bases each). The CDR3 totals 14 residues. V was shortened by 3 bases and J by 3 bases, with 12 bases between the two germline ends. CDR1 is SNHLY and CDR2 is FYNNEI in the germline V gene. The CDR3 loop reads CASSEGVRGYEQYF. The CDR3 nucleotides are TGTGCCAGCAGTGAGGGGGTCCGCGGCTACGAGCAGTACTTC. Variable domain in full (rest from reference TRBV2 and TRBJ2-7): EPEVTQTPSHQVTQMGQEVILRCVPISNHLYFYWYRQILGQKVEFLVSFYNNEISEKSEIFDDQFSVERPDGSNFTLKIRSTKLEDSAMYFCASSEGVRGYEQYFGPGTRLTVT.

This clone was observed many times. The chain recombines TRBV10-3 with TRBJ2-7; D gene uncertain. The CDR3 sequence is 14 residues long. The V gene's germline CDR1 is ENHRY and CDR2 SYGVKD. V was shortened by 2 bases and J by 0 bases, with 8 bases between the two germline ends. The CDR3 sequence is CAISETASSYEQYF. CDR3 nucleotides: TGTGCCATCAGTGAGACAGCGAGCTCCTACGAGCAGTACTTC.

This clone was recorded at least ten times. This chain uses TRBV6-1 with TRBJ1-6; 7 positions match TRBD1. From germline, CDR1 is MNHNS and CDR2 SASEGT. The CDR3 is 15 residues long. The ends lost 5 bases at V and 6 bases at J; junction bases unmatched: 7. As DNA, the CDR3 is TGTGCCAGCAGTAGGGGACAGCTCATTAATTCACCCCTCCACTTT. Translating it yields CASSRGQLINSPLHF.

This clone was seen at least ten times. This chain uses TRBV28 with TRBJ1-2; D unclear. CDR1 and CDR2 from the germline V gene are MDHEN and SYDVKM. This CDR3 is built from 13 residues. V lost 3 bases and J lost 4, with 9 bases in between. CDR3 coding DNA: TGTGCCAGCAGTTTGCCCGGACGCTATGGCTACACCTTC. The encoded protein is CASSLPGRYGYTF.

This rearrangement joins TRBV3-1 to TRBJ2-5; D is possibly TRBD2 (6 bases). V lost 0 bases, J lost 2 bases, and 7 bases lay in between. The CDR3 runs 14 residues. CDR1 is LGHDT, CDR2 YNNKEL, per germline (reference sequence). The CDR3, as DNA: TGTGCCAGCAGCCAAGAGGGGGGACAAGAGACCCAGTACTTC. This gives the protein CASSQEGGQETQYF.

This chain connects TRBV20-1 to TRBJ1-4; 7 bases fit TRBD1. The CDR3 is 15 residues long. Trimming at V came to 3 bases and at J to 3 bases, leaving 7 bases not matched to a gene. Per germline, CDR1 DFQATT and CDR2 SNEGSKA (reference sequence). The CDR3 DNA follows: TGCAGTGCTAGGCCAGGGGGAGAGTCTAATGAAAAACTGTTTTTT. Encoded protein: CSARPGGESNEKLFF.

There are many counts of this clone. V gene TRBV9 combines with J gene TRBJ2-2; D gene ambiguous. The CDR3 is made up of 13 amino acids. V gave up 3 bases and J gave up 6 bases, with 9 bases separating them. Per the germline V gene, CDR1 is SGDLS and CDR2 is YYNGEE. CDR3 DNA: TGTGCCAGCAGCGCCACTTCGGCCGGGGAGCTGTTTTTT. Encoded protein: CASSATSAGELFF.

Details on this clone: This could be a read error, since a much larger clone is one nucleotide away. The CDR3 region is CPSSPPVSSGNTIYF. The CDR3 DNA is TGTCCCAGCTCACCACCGGTCAGCTCTGGAAACACCATATATTTT. V gene TRBV18 combines with J gene TRBJ1-3, with D uncertain. Germline values: CDR1 KGHSH, CDR2 LQKENI. CDR3 length equals 15 residues.

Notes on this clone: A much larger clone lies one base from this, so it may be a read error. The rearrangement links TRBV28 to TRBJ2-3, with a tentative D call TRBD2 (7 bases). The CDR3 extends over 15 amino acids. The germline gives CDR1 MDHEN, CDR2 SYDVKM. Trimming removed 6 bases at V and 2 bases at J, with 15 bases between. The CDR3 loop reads CASSPVGGHTDTQYF. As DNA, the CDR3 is TGTGCCAGCAGCCCCGTCGGGGGGCACACAGATACGCAGTATTTT.